This T cell receptor beta chain stems from a study of response to subunit inactivated influenza vaccine. This clonotype was picked up many times. TCRdb processed the RT-PCR reads anew with MiXCR; each CDR3 protein has one entry. The data show some 160,000 distinct CDR3 sequences, roughly a tenth seen once. V was trimmed by 6 bases and J by 4 bases, leaving 16 bases between them. CDR3 length: 15 residues. The gene calls are TRBV12-3 or TRBV12-4 and TRBJ2-1, with D tentatively TRBD2 (6 bases). The sequence was collected from a man aged 45-65 years who received an inactivated influenza vaccine. The sample consisted of non-naive T cells sorted from PBMCs, taken 35 to 45 days after vaccination. The CDR3 is CASSPRDSTYNEQFF. The DNA for the CDR3 is TGTGCCAGCAGCCCCCGGGACTCTACTTACAATGAGCAGTTCTTC.